A selection of T cell receptor beta chains follows, all from one sample in a study of blood T cell repertoires in COVID-19. Sequenced by immunoSEQ multiplex PCR; TCRdb stores in-frame clones only, minus some. The profile shows more than 85,000 clones, approximately 85% of them singletons. Input material: peripheral blood. The receptors derive from a human donor in a cohort sampled during active COVID-19. Each CDR3 is given with its conserved first and last residue. D genes are given only for firm matches. Rows give clone size only sometimes, using once, few, many, or a class for an expanded clone.

d_call j_call clone_size v_call cdr3_aa cdr3_nt
TRBD1 TRBJ2-7 NA TRBV18 CASSPGTVGSYEQYF TGTGCCAGCTCTCCCGGGACAGTGGGCTCCTACGAGCAGTACTTC
TRBD1 TRBJ2-7 once TRBV12-5 CASAGAGGYEQYF TGTGCTAGTGCTGGGGCAGGGGGTTACGAGCAGTACTTC
NA TRBJ1-4 NA TRBV6-5 CASHQPRTANEKLFF TGTGCCAGCCACCAACCTAGAACCGCGAATGAAAAACTGTTTTTT
TRBD2 TRBJ2-1 NA TRBV9 CASSVVSSGYNEQFF TGTGCCAGCAGCGTAGTTTCTAGCGGATACAATGAGCAGTTCTTC
NA TRBJ1-2 NA TRBV6-4 CASSDRAGQDYGYTF TGTGCCAGCAGTGACCGGGCAGGGCAAGACTATGGCTACACCTTC
NA TRBJ2-3 NA TRBV29-1 CSVGIQANTDTQYF TGCAGCGTTGGTATACAGGCGAACACAGATACGCAGTATTTT
TRBD1 TRBJ1-2 NA TRBV5-1 CASSLSGGDYGYTF TGCGCCAGCAGCTTGTCAGGGGGCGACTATGGCTACACCTTC
NA TRBJ1-4 NA TRBV4-1 CASSHLRGPNEKLFF TGCGCCAGCAGCCATCTCCGGGGTCCTAATGAAAAACTGTTTTTT
TRBD1 TRBJ2-3 NA TRBV5-1 CASSFGTVGDTQYF TGCGCCAGCAGCTTCGGGACAGTTGGCGATACGCAGTATTTT
NA TRBJ2-7 NA TRBV28 CASSAGTLTSYEQYF TGTGCCAGCAGTGCCGGGACTCTAACTTCCTACGAGCAGTACTTC
NA TRBJ2-2 NA TRBV4-3 CASSPKQGRTGELFF TGCGCCAGCAGCCCAAAGCAGGGAAGGACCGGGGAGCTGTTTTTT
NA TRBJ2-7 NA TRBV14 CASSQDRYRGQYF TGTGCCAGCAGCCAAGATCGGTACCGGGGGCAGTACTTC
NA TRBJ2-1 NA TRBV7-3 CASSLNTYNEQFF TGTGCCAGCAGCTTAAACACGTACAATGAGCAGTTCTTC
NA TRBJ2-1 NA TRBV20-1 CSARWQNEQFF TGCAGTGCTAGATGGCAGAATGAGCAGTTCTTC
NA TRBJ2-1 once TRBV6-5 CASSRTGWSYNEQFF TGTGCCAGCAGTCGAACAGGGTGGTCCTACAATGAGCAGTTCTTC
NA TRBJ2-3 NA TRBV5-1 CASSSGGSPDTQYF TGCGCCAGCAGCTCGGGGGGCTCCCCCGATACGCAGTATTTT
NA TRBJ2-7 NA TRBV30 CAWGSLYQGGSEQYF TGTGCCTGGGGATCATTGTACCAGGGTGGCTCCGAGCAGTACTTC
NA TRBJ2-7 NA TRBV5-1 CATLVPRPSYEQYF TGCGCCACCCTAGTACCTCGCCCCTCCTACGAGCAGTACTTC
NA TRBJ1-4 NA TRBV7-6 CASSLGQAGRDEKLFF TGTGCCAGCAGCTTAGGCCAGGCAGGGAGGGATGAAAAACTGTTTTTT
NA TRBJ1-3 NA TRBV19 CASSIGGSGNTIYF TGTGCCAGTAGTATAGGAGGTTCTGGAAACACCATATATTTT
NA TRBJ2-5 NA TRBV4-2 CASSQPLASGETQYF TGTGCCAGCAGCCAACCTCTAGCGTCCGGGGAGACCCAGTACTTC
NA TRBJ1-5 few TRBV29-1 CSAGLVNQPQHF TGCAGCGCCGGTCTGGTGAATCAGCCCCAGCATTTT
NA TRBJ2-2 NA TRBV29-1 CSARADANTGELFF TGCAGCGCACGAGCGGACGCGAACACCGGGGAGCTGTTTTTT
NA TRBJ2-3 NA TRBV7-9 CASSLGLAADTQYF TGTGCCAGCAGCTTAGGCCTTGCGGCAGATACGCAGTATTTT
TRBD1 TRBJ1-5 once TRBV4-1 CASSQRGHSNQPQHF TGCGCCAGCAGCCAGAGGGGGCATAGCAATCAGCCCCAGCATTTT
TRBD1 TRBJ1-1 once TRBV7-8 CASSSRTGNTEAFF TGTGCCAGCAGCTCCCGGACAGGGAACACTGAAGCTTTCTTT